A single sample is the source of the 9 T cell receptor beta chains below, sequenced in a study of OX40 agonist ivuxolimab in advanced cancers. Produced via immunoSEQ multiplex PCR; TCRdb's table is partial and in-frame only. The profile shows 70,000 or so clones, 80% to 95% of them singletons. The source was CD4+ or CD8+ T cells sorted from blood, collected in a trial of the OX40 agonist ivuxolimab. These receptors originate from an adult with an advanced solid tumor such as melanoma, head and neck, liver or kidney cancer.

This chain connects TRBV9 to TRBJ2-1; 8 bases line up with TRBD1. The trim removed 3 bases at V and 9 bases at J, leaving 11 bases unmatched. CDR1 SGDLS and CDR2 YYNGEE come from the germline V gene. The CDR3 totals 15 residues. The CDR3, as DNA: TGTGCCAGCAGCGCCGGGGGTGGACAGGGCTTTGAGCAGTTCTTC. Protein sequence: CASSAGGGQGFEQFF.

The chain carries TRBV7-8 and TRBJ1-1, with D perhaps matching TRBD1 (5 bases). CDR3 size: 14 residues. V lost 0 bases, J lost 11 bases, and 16 bases lay in between. CDR1 and CDR2 from the germline V gene are SGHVS and FQNEAQ. Written as DNA, the CDR3 is TGTGCCAGCAGCTTAGCGTTGGGGGTGTTCGGCGCTTTCTTT. This translates into CASSLALGVFGAFF.

This rearrangement joins TRBV29-1 to TRBJ2-5; 7 nucleotides agree with TRBD2. Trimming at V came to 0 bases and at J to 1 base, leaving 8 bases not matched to a gene. The CDR3 totals 16 residues. Per germline, CDR1 SQVTM and CDR2 ANQGSEA. Here the CDR3 reads CSVEDLEGGSQETQYF. The CDR3 region has the DNA TGCAGCGTTGAAGATCTCGAGGGCGGGAGCCAAGAGACCCAGTACTTC.

The CDR3 spells CASSITTGDPYEQYF. The CDR3 DNA reads TGTGCCAGTAGTATAACGACAGGGGACCCCTACGAGCAGTACTTC. This chain links TRBV19 with TRBJ2-7; 8 bases are a match to TRBD1. Looked up from germline, CDR1 is LNHDA and CDR2 is SQIVND (reference sequence). The CDR3 consists of 15 residues. V shed 2 bases, J shed 2 bases, and the junction held 5 bases outside the gene matches.

The chain couples TRBV27 to TRBJ2-7, with 7 positions matching TRBD1. The CDR3 covers 14 residues. The V segment lost 5 bases and the J segment 5 bases; nucleotides outside the gene matches: 9. The germline V gene encodes CDR1 MNHEY and CDR2 SMNVEV (reference sequence). Here the CDR3 DNA reads TGTGCCAGCAGTCCGCTCCGGGACAGCCACGAGCAGTACTTC. Amino acid sequence: CASSPLRDSHEQYF.

The count of this clone is one. This sequence joins TRBV19 and TRBJ2-5; 8 bases agree with TRBD2. The CDR3 length is 14 residues. V shed 5 bases and J 5 bases; nucleotides not matched to a gene: 7. Germline CDR1 is LNHDA and CDR2 is SQIVND (reference sequence). The CDR3 here is CASSYGGAVETQYF. The DNA for the CDR3 is TGTGCCAGTAGTTACGGGGGGGCCGTCGAGACCCAGTACTTC.

This clone was detected only a few times. DNA of the CDR3: TGTGCCAGCAGCCTTCTCCGGGACGGCAATTCACCCCTCCACTTT. Residues: CASSLLRDGNSPLHF. The chain combines TRBV6-5 with TRBJ1-6; tentative D call: TRBD1 (5 bases). The length of the CDR3 is 15 residues. V shed 6 bases and J shed 7 bases, with 16 bases lying between them. Per the germline V gene, CDR1 is MNHEY and CDR2 is SVGAGI.

V is TRBV27 and J is TRBJ1-2; TRBD1 is a possible D gene (6 bases). The CDR3 is 17 residues long. Germline V CDR1 and CDR2: MNHEY, SMNVEV (reference sequence). Trimming took off 5 bases at V and 4 bases at J, with 23 bases between the two ends. The CDR3 DNA reads TGTGCCAGCAGTCCGTTTCCCGTACAGGGATCTTTCTATGGCTACACCTTC. It is translated as CASSPFPVQGSFYGYTF.

The chain recombines TRBV5-4 with TRBJ1-1; D gene ambiguous. Germline CDR1 SGHNT, CDR2 YYREEE (reference sequence). The CDR3 contains 15 residues. The ends were cut back, 0 bases at V and 0 bases at J, with 9 bases in the middle. CDR3 region: CASSLVGRMNTEAFF. The CDR3 DNA is TGTGCCAGCAGCTTGGTCGGTCGGATGAACACTGAAGCTTTCTTT.